A single sample gave rise to the 25 T cell receptor beta chains below, sequenced in a study of shared clonotypes between healthy human individuals. The table came from immunoSEQ multiplex PCR; TCRdb's copy has only in-frame clones and leaves some out. The sample yields about 1.5 million clones, 95% to 97% seen once. Sequenced material: naive CD4+ T cells sorted from blood. Stated subset: CD45RA+ positively selected. The source of these receptors is a man younger than 40 in good health.

In nucleotides, the CDR3 is TGTGCCAGCGCTCGGGGGGCCAGGCGTGAGCAGTTCTTC. Translated, it gives CASARGARREQFF. The rearrangement uses TRBV7-9 and TRBJ2-1; D perhaps matches TRBD2 (7 bases). The germline CDR1 and CDR2 sequences are SEHNR and FQNEAQ (reference sequence). This CDR3 spans 13 amino acids. The germline V and J ends were trimmed by 8 bases and 9 bases, with 17 bases remaining between them.

J is TRBJ2-7 and V is TRBV4-1; 10 bases align to TRBD2. V lost 0 bases and J lost 2; bases outside the gene matches: 7. The CDR3 is 17 amino acids. Germline V gene sequence: CDR1 MGHRA, CDR2 YSYEKL. The CDR3 DNA is TGCGCCAGCAGCCAAGACGGGCTAGCGGGAGACCCCTACGAGCAGTACTTC. Amino acids: CASSQDGLAGDPYEQYF.

This chain uses TRBV5-4 with TRBJ2-1; 11 bases map to TRBD2. V lost 4 bases, J lost 4 bases, and 4 bases stayed unmatched. Germline loops: CDR1 SGHNT, CDR2 YYREEE (reference sequence). The CDR3 sequence is 15 residues long. The CDR3 loop is CASSQGTSGYNEQFF. DNA for the CDR3: TGTGCCAGCAGCCAGGGGACTAGCGGTTACAATGAGCAGTTCTTC.

The rearrangement joins TRBV2 to TRBJ1-5; no clear D. V lost 7 bases and J lost 7, with 14 bases in between. There are 13 residues in the CDR3. Germline V gene sequence: CDR1 SNHLY, CDR2 FYNNEI. The CDR3 nucleotides are TGTGCCAGCACGCGGCGGGGTATACAGCCCCAGCATTTT. Amino acid sequence: CASTRRGIQPQHF.

The V and J genes are TRBV6-1 and TRBJ1-5; D perhaps matches TRBD1 (5 bases). Germline V gives CDR1 MNHNS, CDR2 SASEGT. V lost 8 bases to trimming and J lost 5 bases, with 13 bases between them. The CDR3 runs 13 residues. CDR3 region: CASQDAGHQPQHF. The CDR3 bases are TGTGCCAGCCAGGACGCAGGGCATCAGCCCCAGCATTTT.

This sequence joins TRBV30 and TRBJ1-5; D unresolved. The V and J ends lost 1 base and 4 bases respectively, with 8 bases between them. The germline CDR1 and CDR2 sequences are GTSNPN and SVGIG (reference sequence). The CDR3 loop spans 13 amino acids. The CDR3 spells CAWSELGNQPQHF. CDR3 sequence (DNA): TGTGCCTGGAGTGAACTGGGTAATCAGCCCCAGCATTTT.

This rearrangement joins TRBV15 to TRBJ1-3; the D gene is possibly TRBD1 (6 bases). In germline, CDR1 is LNHNV, CDR2 YYDKDF (reference sequence). V dropped 5 bases and J dropped 0 bases, with 20 bases sitting between them. This CDR3 has 18 amino acids. Here the CDR3 reads CATSRGHPLGSSGNTIYF. The CDR3 bases are TGTGCCACCAGCCGGGGACACCCCCTCGGGAGCTCTGGAAACACCATATATTTT.

The V call is TRBV19, the J call TRBJ1-1, with D possibly matching TRBD1 (5 bases). Germline V gives CDR1 LNHDA, CDR2 SQIVND (reference sequence). Trimming cost V 4 bases and J 8 bases, with 14 bases left between them. This CDR3 region has 13 residues. The CDR3 region has the DNA TGTGCCAGTAGTAAGGACATTTGGGACGAAGCTTTCTTT. Amino acids: CASSKDIWDEAFF.

Comment on this clone: The DNA is omitted, as the CDR3 cannot be located on it reliably, and the CDR3 follows TCRdb's listing. This sequence joins TRBV21-1 and TRBJ2-1; the table gives TRBD2 as D, unverified against the DNA. TRBV21-1 is termed a pseudogene. The CDR3 length is 17 residues, termini included. CDR3 sequence: CASSKFGGGSSYNEQFF.

The chain couples TRBV25-1 to TRBJ2-7, with 7 bases lining up with TRBD2. The CDR3 length is 15 residues. Unmatched junction bases numbered 5, after V lost 2 bases and J lost 1 base. Looked up from germline, CDR1 is MGHDK and CDR2 is SYGVNS. DNA for the CDR3: TGTGCCAGCAGTGAAATTGGGGGGGGTTCCTACGAGCAGTACTTC. Translating gives CASSEIGGGSYEQYF.

The rearrangement links TRBV18 to TRBJ2-3; D is unresolved. This CDR3 comprises 12 residues. Trimming left V 6 bases short and J 0 bases short, with 4 bases between. Per the germline V gene, CDR1 is KGHSH and CDR2 is LQKENI. The CDR3 DNA follows: TGTGCCAGCTCGGTCAGCACAGATACGCAGTATTTT. Protein: CASSVSTDTQYF.

V is TRBV5-1 and J is TRBJ1-4, with 8 bases matching TRBD1. Germline V gene sequence: CDR1 SGHRS, CDR2 YFSETQ. V dropped 1 base and J dropped 3; count of bases not matched to a gene: 5. This CDR3 region has 16 residues. CDR3 in DNA: TGCGCCAGCAGCTTGCAGGGGGCAAGAGCTAATGAAAAACTGTTTTTT. This gives the protein CASSLQGARANEKLFF.

V gene TRBV19 combines with J gene TRBJ2-5, with D perhaps matching TRBD2 (6 bases). From germline, CDR1 is LNHDA and CDR2 SQIVND (reference sequence). V lost 1 base and J 5 bases, leaving 11 bases between the germline ends. The CDR3 is 14 amino acids. CDR3 region: CASSIVVRGETQYF. The CDR3 region has the DNA TGTGCCAGTAGTATAGTAGTACGGGGGGAGACCCAGTACTTC. Full variable domain (rest looked up from reference TRBV19 and TRBJ2-5): DGGITQSPKYLFRKEGQNVTLSCEQNLNHDAMYWYRQDPGQGLRLIYYSQIVNDFQKGDIAEGYSVSREKKESFPLTVTSAQKNPTAFYLCASSIVVRGETQYFGPGTRLLVL.

The genes are TRBV28 and TRBJ1-5, with 11 bases matching TRBD1. Trimming removed 6 bases from V and 5 bases from J; junction bases left unmatched: 3. The CDR3 contains 14 residues. CDR1 and CDR2 from the germline V gene are MDHEN and SYDVKM. The CDR3 sequence: CASSRTGGYQPQHF. In DNA, the CDR3 is TGTGCCAGCAGCAGGACAGGGGGCTATCAGCCCCAGCATTTT.

The rearrangement joins TRBV5-1 to TRBJ2-1; D might be TRBD1 (6 bases). This CDR3 contains 15 residues. V lost 4 bases and J lost 1, with 12 bases in between. Germline V lookup: CDR1 SGHRS, CDR2 YFSETQ. As DNA, the CDR3 is TGCGCCAGCAGCGGGGGCCAGAGGTCCTACAATGAGCAGTTCTTC. Protein: CASSGGQRSYNEQFF. Combining the CDR3 with reference TRBV5-1 and TRBJ2-1 gives the whole variable domain KAGVTQTPRYLIKTRGQQVTLSCSPISGHRSVSWYQQTPGQGLQFLFEYFSETQRNKGNFPGRFSGRQFSNSRSEMNVSTLELGDSALYLCASSGGQRSYNEQFFGPGTRLTVL.

This clone was detected once. The V and J genes are TRBV5-1 and TRBJ2-3; TRBD1 matches at 7 bases. The CDR3 runs 16 residues. Per the germline V gene, CDR1 is SGHRS and CDR2 is YFSETQ. The V gene end was trimmed by 2 bases and the J gene end by 1 base; junction bases not matched to a gene: 7. CDR3 protein: CASSFERGLGTDTQYF. In nucleotides, the CDR3 is TGCGCCAGCAGCTTCGAAAGGGGGCTGGGCACAGATACGCAGTATTTT.

This clone was seen just once. The CDR3 here is CASSQANNEQFF. The CDR3 nucleotides are TGTGCCAGCAGCCAGGCCAACAATGAGCAGTTCTTC. The chain combines TRBV4-2 with TRBJ2-1; D gene ambiguous. This CDR3 contains 12 residues. Deletions cut 3 bases from V and 5 bases from J, with 5 bases between. Germline CDR1 is LGHNA and CDR2 is YNFKEQ.

The chain links TRBV15 to TRBJ2-2; 7 nucleotides match TRBD2. Trimming removed 0 bases from V and 2 bases from J; junction bases left unmatched: 9. The germline V gene has CDR1 LNHNV and CDR2 YYDKDF (reference sequence). The length of the CDR3 is 18 residues. The CDR3 here is CATSRDSPASGNTGELFF. The CDR3 DNA reads TGTGCCACCAGCAGAGATTCCCCGGCTAGCGGTAACACCGGGGAGCTGTTTTTT.

V and J are TRBV7-9 and TRBJ1-2, with TRBD1 as a possible D gene (5 bases). This CDR3 comprises 15 residues. V was pared by 5 bases and J by 6 bases, with 19 bases between. Looked up from germline, CDR1 is SEHNR and CDR2 is FQNEAQ (reference sequence). The CDR3 loop is CASSPEGPPGHGYTF. The CDR3 DNA sequence: TGTGCCAGCAGCCCAGAGGGACCTCCAGGACATGGCTACACCTTC. Full variable domain (outside the CDR3, taken from reference TRBV7-9 and TRBJ1-2): DTGVSQNPRHKITKRGQNVTFRCDPISEHNRLYWYRQTLGQGPEFLTYFQNEAQLEKSRLLSDRFSAERPKGSFSTLEIQRTEQGDSAMYLCASSPEGPPGHGYTFGSGTRLTVV.

In its sample, this clone was seen once. The chain links TRBV28 to TRBJ2-5; a possible D gene is TRBD1 (6 bases). Per germline, CDR1 MDHEN and CDR2 SYDVKM. This CDR3 is built from 16 residues. V was shortened by 2 bases and J by 2 bases, with 15 bases between the two germline ends. CDR3 nucleotide sequence: TGTGCCAGCAGTTTACGCCAGGGGCTGAGGCAAGAGACCCAGTACTTC. It specifies CASSLRQGLRQETQYF.

Concerning this clone: Other DNA variants within this sample encode the same CDR3. V gene TRBV28 combines with J gene TRBJ2-7; D is unresolved. Per the germline V gene, CDR1 is MDHEN and CDR2 is SYDVKM. This CDR3 is built from 11 residues. Trimming left V 5 bases short and J 3 bases short, with 5 bases between. The CDR3 DNA is TGTGCCAGCAGTGAAATCTACGAGCAGTACTTC. Translating it yields CASSEIYEQYF.

The rearrangement joins TRBV5-1 to TRBJ2-3; possible D gene TRBD1, 6 bases. V lost 7 bases to trimming and J lost 6 bases, with 30 bases between them. The CDR3 consists of 18 residues. Germline CDR1 and CDR2: SGHRS and YFSETQ. The CDR3 loop reads CASQSQRAGDLTWDTQYF. The CDR3 coding sequence is TGCGCCAGCCAGAGTCAACGGGCAGGGGATCTCACATGGGATACGCAGTATTTT. Supplemented by reference TRBV5-1 and TRBJ2-3, the full variable domain reads KAGVTQTPRYLIKTRGQQVTLSCSPISGHRSVSWYQQTPGQGLQFLFEYFSETQRNKGNFPGRFSGRQFSNSRSEMNVSTLELGDSALYLCASQSQRAGDLTWDTQYFGPGTRLTVL.

With regard to this clone: In the same sample, other DNA sequences code for this CDR3. V gene TRBV5-4 combines with J gene TRBJ2-7; 8 bases match TRBD1. Germline V gives CDR1 SGHNT, CDR2 YYREEE (reference sequence). Unmatched junction bases numbered 6, after V lost 4 bases and J lost 3 bases. The CDR3 sequence is 14 residues long. The CDR3 DNA reads as TGTGCCAGCAGCCTCGACAGGGGAGGCTACGAGCAGTACTTC. The encoded protein is CASSLDRGGYEQYF.

The chain recombines TRBV5-1 with TRBJ2-1; 7 bases match TRBD1. CDR3 length: 15 residues. V dropped 3 bases and J dropped 5; count of bases not matched to a gene: 8. Germline loops: CDR1 SGHRS, CDR2 YFSETQ. CDR3 DNA: TGCGCCAGCAGCTGGGGTCGAGGGGGCAACAATGAGCAGTTCTTC. It translates to CASSWGRGGNNEQFF.

The chain uses TRBV19 and TRBJ2-3; TRBD1 is a possible D gene (6 bases). The CDR3 length is 16 residues. Germline V gene sequence: CDR1 LNHDA, CDR2 SQIVND (reference sequence). Trimming removed 5 bases from V and 0 bases from J, with 15 bases in between. CDR3 DNA: TGTGCCAGTAGTCCATGGACAGCTCCTAGCACAGATACGCAGTATTTT. Protein product: CASSPWTAPSTDTQYF.